A selection of T cell receptor beta chains follows, all from one sample in a study of T cells in Graves' hyperthyroidism and ophthalmopathy. TCRdb used MiXCR to reprocess the multiplex PCR reads, holding one entry per CDR3 protein. Among 400,000 to 500,000 distinct CDR3 sequences listed, around 15% were seen once. The sample comprised blood. The receptors were sampled from a woman between 18 and 30 years old with Graves' hyperthyroidism. CDR3s include the opening cysteine and the closing phenylalanine or tryptophan. D genes are given only for firm matches. Where a row states a size, it is once, few, many or the class of an expanded clone; other rows omit it.

>many|TRBV2|TRBJ1-2|-
TGTGCCAGCAGTCAAGACGGAAACTATGGCTACACCTTC
CASSQDGNYGYTF
>many|TRBV28|TRBJ2-1|-
TGTGCCAGCAGTTCGCATCCCAATGAGCAGTTCTTC
CASSSHPNEQFF
>-|TRBV14|TRBJ1-6|-
TGTGCCAGCAGCCAATCCTCTATCCGGGTTTCACCCCTCCACTTT
CASSQSSIRVSPLHF
>many|TRBV6-1|TRBJ2-7|-
TGTGCCAGCAGTGAATTGGTGCCCCGGGAAAACTACGAGCAGTACTTC
CASSELVPRENYEQYF
>-|TRBV27|TRBJ2-1|TRBD2
TGTGCCAGCAGTTCCCATAATCTAGCGGGAGGGCAATCCTACAATGAGCAGTTCTTC
CASSSHNLAGGQSYNEQFF
>many|TRBV20-1|TRBJ2-7|-
TGCAGTGCTAGAGATGGGGCTAGCGTACTCTACGAGCAGTACTTC
CSARDGASVLYEQYF
>-|TRBV6-9|TRBJ1-1|-
TGTGCCAGCAGTTACATTGGCGAGAACACTGAAGCTTTCTTT
CASSYIGENTEAFF
>few|TRBV7-3|TRBJ2-1|TRBD2
TGTGCCAGCAGCCCCGTAGCGGGCATCCCCCACAATGAGCAGTTCTTC
CASSPVAGIPHNEQFF
>once|TRBV20-1|TRBJ1-3|-
TGCAGTGCCCCGGAGATCTATGGAAACACCATATATTTT
CSAPEIYGNTIYF
>many|TRBV6-1|TRBJ2-7|-
TGTGCCACTGACACCAACCCCTACGAGCAGTACTTC
CATDTNPYEQYF
>-|TRBV20-1|TRBJ1-5|-
TGCAGTGCAACTATCTCCATAGATAGCAATCAGCCCCAGCATTTT
CSATISIDSNQPQHF
>many|TRBV29-1|TRBJ1-1|-
TGCAGCGTTGGTCCAGAACCGAACACTGAAGCTTTCTTT
CSVGPEPNTEAFF
>few|TRBV9|TRBJ2-2|-
TGTGCCAGCAGCTCACAGGGTTATCTAGCCGGGGAGCTGTTTTTT
CASSSQGYLAGELFF
>-|TRBV7-9|TRBJ2-2|-
TGTGCCAGCAGCTTCCATCAACCCCCCACCGGGGAGCTGTTTTTT
CASSFHQPPTGELFF
>few|TRBV20-1|TRBJ2-2|-
TGCAGTACCTACCGGACAGCGAACACCGGGGAGCTGTTTTTT
CSTYRTANTGELFF
>many|TRBV20-1|TRBJ2-5|-
TGCAGTGCACATCGGGACACCCAAGAGACCCAGTACTTC
CSAHRDTQETQYF
>few|TRBV5-6|TRBJ1-4|TRBD1
TGTGCCAGCAGCTTGGGACAGGGGGCGCGAGAAAAACTGTTTTTT
CASSLGQGAREKLFF
>-|TRBV30|TRBJ1-5|-
TGTGCCTGGAGTGTAGGGAGGTCTCAGCCCCAGCATTTT
CAWSVGRSQPQHF
>few|TRBV11-1|TRBJ2-7|TRBD2
TGTGCCAGCAGTTTAGCGGGAGTGAGGTCCTACGAGCAGTACTTC
CASSLAGVRSYEQYF
>many|TRBV7-2|TRBJ2-7|TRBD2
TGTGCCAGCAGCTTAAAAGCGGGAGGAGCCTACGAGCAGTACTTC
CASSLKAGGAYEQYF
>many|TRBV20-1|TRBJ2-2|-
TGCAGTGCTAGAAGTGGGGACACCGGGGAGCTGTTTTTT
CSARSGDTGELFF
>-|TRBV24-1|TRBJ2-1|TRBD2
TGTGCCACCAGTGATTTTGCTGTAACTAGCGGGGGATTGGATGAGCAGTTCTTC
CATSDFAVTSGGLDEQFF
>many|TRBV12-3/TRBV12-4|TRBJ2-4|-
TGTGCCAGCAGTTTTTCGCCGGTTAGAGCCAAAAACATTCAGTACTTC
CASSFSPVRAKNIQYF
>few|TRBV20-1|TRBJ1-2|-
TGCAGTGCTAGAGATCAGAAAAACTATGGCTACACCTTC
CSARDQKNYGYTF
>-|TRBV12-3/TRBV12-4|TRBJ2-1|-
TGTGCCAGCAGCCAAGACGCAACGGGACGAAATGAGCAGTTCTTC
CASSQDATGRNEQFF
>many|TRBV27|TRBJ1-2|-
TGTGCCAGCAGTTTAAATGGCCCGGGCAGGGTGTTTGGCTACACCTTC
CASSLNGPGRVFGYTF
>many|TRBV6-1|TRBJ2-7|-
TGTGCCAGCCATCGACAGTCCTACGAGCAGTACTTC
CASHRQSYEQYF
>once|TRBV30|TRBJ2-3|-
TGTGCCTGGAACCCGGGAAGCTTCACAGATACGCAGTATTTT
CAWNPGSFTDTQYF
>many|TRBV12-3/TRBV12-4|TRBJ2-7|-
TGTGCCAGCACCATCATCAGTGATGTAGTTTCCTACGAGCAGTACTTC
CASTIISDVVSYEQYF
>many|TRBV6-2/TRBV6-3|TRBJ1-5|TRBD1
TGTGCCAGCAGGCTCGGGACAGGTACCAATCAGCCCCAGCATTTT
CASRLGTGTNQPQHF
>many|TRBV5-1|TRBJ2-7|TRBD2
TGCGCCAGGGGGACTAGCGGCGCCTACGAGCAGTACTTC
CARGTSGAYEQYF
>many|TRBV6-1|TRBJ1-2|-
TGTGCCAGCAGTTCTAAACAGGGCTCTAACTATGGCTACACCTTC
CASSSKQGSNYGYTF
>few|TRBV9|TRBJ2-7|-
TGTGCCAGCAGCGAGACCGGGACTCCTGAGTACCAGCAGTACTTC
CASSETGTPEYQQYF
>many|TRBV28|TRBJ1-1|-
TGTGCCAGCATATGGAAGGGCACTGAAGCTTTCTTT
CASIWKGTEAFF